The text below deals with one T cell receptor (beta chain). Which antigen it targets is not known. The input lacks base qualities; no much larger clone sits a single base away. Germline trimming: 5 bases from V, 7 bases from J; junction bases outside gene matches: 13. CDR1 and CDR2 (SEHNR, FQNEAQ) derive from the germline V gene (reference sequence). The CDR3 holds 15 amino acids from the cysteine to the phenylalanine. Solely the CDR3 DNA is kept, with 45 bases framed from the first base. The donors were a few dozen Caucasian individuals from Russia, aged roughly 6 to 100 years, who were systemically healthy. Each donor gave 9 to 10 milliliters of peripheral blood, collected into EDTA-treated Vacutainer tubes. Ficoll-Paque density-gradient centrifugation was used to isolate PBMCs, with at least 6.5 million per sample. Trizol reagent was used to extract total RNA from PBMCs, with at least 6 micrograms per sample. For every donor, an aliquot of PBMCs went through flow cytometry to measure the percentages of naive CD45RAhigh/CD27high T cells.

These data come from a study of blood T cells in healthy people across ages (dated by TCRdb to between 2014 and 2017). About the study as a whole: In model experiments, template switching captured roughly one uniquely barcoded TCR beta cDNA molecule for every two T cells. To track age-related changes in TCR beta repertoire diversity, the study relied on deep sequencing normalized with unique cDNA molecular identifiers. Four age groups were formed from the donors: young (average approximately 15 years), middle-aged (around 41), aged (about 62) and long-lived (around 80). To avoid experimental bias, donors of different ages were randomly spread across the sequencing lanes. Using the same blood draw, the study looked at two additional independent replicas of 1 million unique cDNA reads for two donors, one aged 18 to 30 and the other aged 80 or older. On the study overall, not on this receptor specifically: Because donor CMV infection status was unknown, age-related changes in expanded clonotypes were potentially confounded. Estimates of total diversity from one million sequenced T cells were regarded as lower bounds and underestimates. Compared with the aged group, more naive CD4+ T cells, fewer expanded clones and increased TCR diversity were shown by the long-lived group, suggesting age selection. Conclusive comparison of naive and antigen-experienced compartments was prevented by the profiling of bulk unsorted PBMCs. Observed TCR beta diversity correlated strongly with the percentage of naive T cells measured by flow cytometry. As age increased, observed TCR beta diversity per million T cells dropped in a roughly linear way, and a significant reduction was already evident by age 40.

Libraries were constructed by 5' RACE. Sequencing relied on an Illumina HiSeq 2500. A second 7 to 11 cycle PCR used a sample-barcoded 5' primer and a J-beta primer mix. A template-switch 5' adaptor carrying 12 random nucleotides introduced a unique molecular identifier onto each TCR beta cDNA molecule. At least 2.5 million CDR3-containing paired-end reads were obtained from each sample. First-strand cDNA synthesis was performed from all RNA using the Mint cDNA synthesis kit, with priming by a TRBC-specific oligonucleotide. Following uracil-DNA glycosylase treatment, a first 18-cycle PCR with universal primers M1SS and BC2_uni_R was performed on all cDNA. In the source study's methods: For normalization, 1 million high-quality reads were randomly selected from each sample, with every read carrying a distinct molecular identifier. Instead of being binned into consensus sequences, reads that shared molecular identifiers were thrown out. MiTCR, run with a Q25 quality threshold and the strictest error-elimination algorithm, handled CDR3 identification, clonotype clustering and error correction. A nonparametric unseen species model with Euler transformation was used to estimate lower-bound total TCR beta diversity. TCRdb reanalyzed the raw reads on its own, using fastp at Q25 for trimming and MiXCR for clone calling, and kept in-frame beta chains. When rows share a CDR3 protein, they turn into one entry using the most common DNA and genes. TCRdb, not the original authors, processed these V and J calls. The sample records roughly 1,300,000 distinct CDR3 sequences, roughly 64% of which are singletons. The ten largest make up over 5% of the sample.

This sequence uses TRBV7-9 and TRBJ2-7, with 8 bases matching TRBD2. The receptor was isolated from a man aged 18 to 29 in good health. The specimen sequenced was blood. DNA sequence: TGTGCCAGCAGCCCTCGGACTAGCCTCTCGGATGAGCAGTACTTC. Its product reads: CASSPRTSLSDEQYF.